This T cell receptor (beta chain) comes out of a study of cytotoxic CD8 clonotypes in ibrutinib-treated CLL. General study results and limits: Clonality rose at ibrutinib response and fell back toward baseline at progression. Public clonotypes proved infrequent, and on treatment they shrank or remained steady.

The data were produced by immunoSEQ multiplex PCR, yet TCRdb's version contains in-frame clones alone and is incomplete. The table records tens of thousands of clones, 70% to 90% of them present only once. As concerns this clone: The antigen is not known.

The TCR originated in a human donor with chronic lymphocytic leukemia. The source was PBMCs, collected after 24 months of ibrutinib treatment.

Written as DNA, the CDR3 is TGTGCCAGCAGCTTGGAAAGGGGGCGTAGCACTGAAGCTTTCTTT. Its translation is CASSLERGRSTEAFF. The chain uses TRBV5-4 and TRBJ1-1; 7 bases line up with TRBD1. The CDR3 length is 15 residues. V was pared by 0 bases and J by 4 bases, with 6 bases of the junction left unmatched. From germline, CDR1 is SGHNT and CDR2 YYREEE (reference sequence).